Listed here are 30 T cell receptor beta chains from one sample, sequenced in a study of T cell responses to AZD1222 COVID-19 vaccine. The protocol was immunoSEQ multiplex PCR, while the TCRdb copy is restricted to in-frame clones and leaves out a portion. The repertoire holds 100,000 to 150,000 clones, with roughly 90% as singletons. Sequenced material: peripheral blood, taken on day 0 of AZD1222 vaccination. All receptors derive from an adult in good health.

The rearrangement joins TRBV10-3 to TRBJ2-7; 9 bases agree with TRBD1. CDR3 length: 14 residues. The germline gives CDR1 ENHRY, CDR2 SYGVKD. The junction had 5 bases not matched to a gene; V was cut back by 2 bases and J by 6 bases. CDR3 sequence (DNA): TGTGCCATCAGTGAGCCGGACAGGGGCCCCGAGCAGTACTTC. Its protein is CAISEPDRGPEQYF.

This chain connects TRBV5-7 to TRBJ1-2; D call uncertain. Being an ORF, TRBV5-7 has a function that is uncertain. This CDR3 comprises 13 residues. Trimming took off 1 base at V and 2 bases at J, with 6 bases between the two ends. The chain's CDR3 is CASSLPRNYGYTF. The DNA of the CDR3 is TGTGCCAGCAGCTTGCCCCGGAACTATGGCTACACCTTC.

CDR3 protein: CASSLTPSGRPGTDTQYF. In nucleotides, the CDR3 is TGTGCCAGCAGCTTAACGCCTAGCGGGAGGCCAGGCACAGATACGCAGTATTTT. V and J are TRBV11-3 and TRBJ2-3, with TRBD2 identical over 11 bases. Trimming removed 2 bases from V and 1 base from J; junction bases left unmatched: 8. The germline CDR1 and CDR2 sequences are SGHNT and YENEEA. The CDR3 length is 18 residues.

The genes are TRBV28 and TRBJ2-3; TRBD1 matches 11 bases. The ends lost 6 bases at V and 5 bases at J; junction bases unmatched: 7. CDR1 and CDR2 (germline): MDHEN, SYDVKM. The CDR3 is made up of 15 amino acids. The CDR3 spells CASRPDRGQLDTQYF. The CDR3 DNA reads TGTGCCAGCAGGCCGGACAGGGGGCAATTAGATACGCAGTATTTT. The entire variable domain, with the rest obtained from reference TRBV28 and TRBJ2-3, is as follows: DVKVTQSSRYLVKRTGEKVFLECVQDMDHENMFWYRQDPGLGLRLIYFSYDVKMKEKGDIPEGYSVSREKKERFSLILESASTNQTSMYLCASRPDRGQLDTQYFGPGTRLTVL.

The rearrangement uses TRBV27 and TRBJ2-2, with D possibly being TRBD1 (6 bases). Trimming removed 7 bases at V and 6 bases at J, with 15 bases between. The CDR3 contains 14 residues. The germline V gene encodes CDR1 MNHEY and CDR2 SMNVEV (reference sequence). CDR3 sequence (DNA): TGTGCCAGCACAACGCTAGGGGGATCCGGGGAGCTGTTTTTT. The encoded protein is CASTTLGGSGELFF.

The chain couples TRBV2 to TRBJ1-2, with TRBD1 as a possible D gene (6 bases). V lost 5 bases to trimming and J lost 4 bases, with 14 bases between them. The CDR3 length is 14 residues. Germline CDR1 SNHLY, CDR2 FYNNEI. CDR3 coding DNA: TGTGCCAGCAGTTCCCAAGGGGGAACCTATGGCTACACCTTC. This translates into CASSSQGGTYGYTF.

The chain recombines TRBV18 with TRBJ1-2; 9 bases are a match to TRBD1. The V gene's germline CDR1 is KGHSH and CDR2 LQKENI. Trimming cost V 6 bases and J 6 bases; bases outside gene matches: 5. This CDR3 has 13 amino acids. The DNA for the CDR3 is TGTGCCAGCTCGACACGGACAGGGGATGGCTACACCTTC. This translates into CASSTRTGDGYTF.

This clone was recorded only once. This chain links TRBV5-6 with TRBJ2-3; TRBD1 matches at 9 bases. V was clipped by 4 bases and J by 4 bases; unmatched bases: 10. The CDR3 length is 16 residues. Germline CDR1 SGHDT, CDR2 YYEEEE. CDR3: CASSAGPGQGSDTQYF. The CDR3, as DNA: TGTGCCAGCAGCGCAGGACCGGGACAGGGCTCAGATACGCAGTATTTT.

This chain connects TRBV19 to TRBJ2-2; D call uncertain. The CDR3 covers 13 residues. From germline, CDR1 is LNHDA and CDR2 SQIVND (reference sequence). V gave up 5 bases and J gave up 6 bases, with 10 bases separating them. Written as DNA, the CDR3 is TGTGCCAGTAGTCAAAGGAGCGCCGGGGAGCTGTTTTTT. It codes for CASSQRSAGELFF.

The J gene is TRBJ2-3, the V gene TRBV10-2; weak D call: TRBD2 (5 bases). This CDR3 is 18 amino acids long. Germline values: CDR1 WSHSY, CDR2 SAAADI. V lost 0 bases, J lost 2 bases, and 18 bases lay in between. CDR3 region: CASSESVSGRASTDTQYF. CDR3 nucleotides: TGCGCCAGCAGTGAGTCTGTTAGTGGGAGAGCTTCCACAGATACGCAGTATTTT.

This rearrangement joins TRBV7-9 to TRBJ2-2; possible D gene TRBD1, 6 bases. The germline gives CDR1 SEHNR, CDR2 FQNEAQ (reference sequence). CDR3 length: 13 amino acids. V lost 2 bases and J 7 bases, leaving 8 bases between the germline ends. The CDR3 DNA follows: TGTGCCAGCAGCTTACCAGGGGACGGGGAGCTGTTTTTT. Its protein product is CASSLPGDGELFF.

The chain recombines TRBV9 with TRBJ1-5; D possibly corresponds to TRBD1 (5 bases). Trimming stripped 4 bases from V and 2 bases from J, with 13 bases between. From germline, CDR1 is SGDLS and CDR2 YYNGEE. CDR3 length equals 15 residues. This chain's CDR3 is CASSFRDGGNQPQHF. CDR3 bases: TGTGCCAGCAGCTTCCGGGACGGCGGCAATCAGCCCCAGCATTTT.

V is TRBV15 and J is TRBJ1-2; D may be TRBD1 (6 bases). Per germline, CDR1 LNHNV and CDR2 YYDKDF (reference sequence). Trimming shortened V by 5 bases and J by 2 bases, and 9 bases separated the two germline ends. The CDR3 is made up of 13 amino acids. The CDR3, as DNA: TGTGCCACCAGCGATGGACAGAACTATGGCTACACCTTC. It specifies CATSDGQNYGYTF.

This sequence joins TRBV5-6 and TRBJ1-2; no clear D. The CDR3 spans 16 residues. V was clipped by 1 base and J by 4 bases, with 17 bases between them. Looked up from germline, CDR1 is SGHDT and CDR2 is YYEEEE. CDR3 DNA: TGTGCCAGCAGCTTGCGGGAGTCCGGAGCGGGCTATGGCTACACCTTC. Translated, it gives CASSLRESGAGYGYTF. Complete variable domain (other parts from reference TRBV5-6 and TRBJ1-2): DAGVTQSPTHLIKTRGQQVTLRCSPKSGHDTVSWYQQALGQGPQFIFQYYEEEERQRGNFPDRFSGHQFPNYSSELNVNALLLGDSALYLCASSLRESGAGYGYTFGSGTRLTVV.

This chain links TRBV7-9 with TRBJ2-1; the D gene is possibly TRBD2 (5 bases). V gave up 4 bases and J gave up 10 bases, with 17 bases separating them. Germline assignment: CDR1 SEHNR and CDR2 FQNEAQ (reference sequence). The CDR3 length is 14 residues. In nucleotides, the CDR3 is TGTGCCAGCAGCTATAGGACGGACTTTCGGGAGCAGTTCTTC. Encoded protein: CASSYRTDFREQFF.

The table lists this clone with a count of one. This chain uses TRBV12-3 or TRBV12-4 with TRBJ1-5; 12 nucleotides match TRBD1. V gave up 5 bases and J gave up 9 bases; unmatched junction bases: 2. The CDR3 length is 13 residues. The CDR3 sequence is CASSGTGGLPQHF. CDR3 DNA sequence: TGTGCCAGCAGTGGGACAGGGGGCTTGCCCCAGCATTTT.

This chain links TRBV11-3 with TRBJ2-1, with 10 bases fitting TRBD2. The germline V gene has CDR1 SGHNT and CDR2 YENEEA. This CDR3 region has 14 residues. V dropped 2 bases and J dropped 6; count of bases not matched to a gene: 1. CDR3 coding DNA: TGTGCCAGCAGCTTAAGGACTAGCGGCAATGAGCAGTTCTTC. Translated: CASSLRTSGNEQFF.

The chain combines TRBV19 with TRBJ1-2, with TRBD1 identical over 10 bases. Germline V gene data show CDR1 as LNHDA and CDR2 as SQIVND (reference sequence). The CDR3 spans 13 residues. V was clipped by 6 bases and J by 8 bases; unmatched bases: 6. The CDR3 bases are TGTGCCAGTAGCCCGGGACAGGGGAACGGCTACACCTTC. This sequence encodes CASSPGQGNGYTF.

This clone was counted a few times. This chain joins TRBV28 and TRBJ1-5, with unresolved D. V was clipped by 8 bases and J by 6 bases, with 17 bases between them. This CDR3 has 14 amino acids. The germline gives CDR1 MDHEN, CDR2 SYDVKM. CDR3 nucleotides: TGTGCCAGCGGTCCTCGCGTGGGTAGTCAGCCCCAGCATTTT. Its protein product is CASGPRVGSQPQHF.

CDR3 nucleotide sequence: TGTGCCAGCAGCCTAGCAGGAAGTCGGAATGGCTACACCTTC. Amino acid sequence: CASSLAGSRNGYTF. This chain connects TRBV5-8 to TRBJ1-2; no firm D call. The CDR3 sequence is 14 residues long. Between the trimmed V and J ends, which lost 4 bases and 6 bases, there was a span of 16 bases. From germline, CDR1 is SGHTS and CDR2 YDEGEE.

The sample holds a few counts of this clone. The rearrangement links TRBV29-1 to TRBJ1-1; D gene unclear. The CDR3 sequence is 13 residues long. Germline CDR1 reads SQVTM; CDR2 reads ANQGSEA. Between the trimmed V and J ends, which lost 2 bases and 0 bases, there was a span of 7 bases. The CDR3 reads CSVEFAMNTEAFF. CDR3 sequence (DNA): TGCAGCGTTGAATTTGCGATGAACACTGAAGCTTTCTTT.

V usage is TRBV6-5 and J usage is TRBJ1-2; D is ambiguous. Trimming cost V 5 bases and J 0 bases, with 7 bases left between them. The germline V gene encodes CDR1 MNHEY and CDR2 SVGAGI. The CDR3 consists of 13 residues. As DNA, the CDR3 is TGTGCCAGCAGTAATATAGCTAACTATGGCTACACCTTC. Amino acids: CASSNIANYGYTF.

The chain links TRBV6-1 to TRBJ2-1; unclear D gene. The CDR3 is 14 amino acids. V lost 1 base to trimming and J lost 8 bases, with 12 bases between them. Germline values: CDR1 MNHNS, CDR2 SASEGT. CDR3 nucleotides: TGTGCCAGCAGTGAAGGGAGCACGGTGGATGAGCAGTTCTTC. It encodes CASSEGSTVDEQFF.

This clone was recorded only once. The chain is built from TRBV4-2 and TRBJ2-1; 9 bases align to TRBD2. This CDR3 has 14 residues. Looked up from germline, CDR1 is LGHNA and CDR2 is YNFKEQ. The ends lost 3 bases at V and 9 bases at J; junction bases unmatched: 6. In DNA, the CDR3 is TGTGCCAGCAGCCAGGCGGGAGGGGGAGGTGAGCAGTTCTTC. Protein sequence: CASSQAGGGGEQFF.

The chain has TRBV5-5 and TRBJ2-5, with D perhaps TRBD1 (6 bases). The length of the CDR3 is 14 residues. Trimming took 6 bases from V and 5 from J, leaving 17 bases between them. Germline V gene data show CDR1 as SGHKS and CDR2 as YYEKEE (reference sequence). CDR3 residues: CASTGWVDRETQYF. CDR3 DNA: TGTGCCAGCACAGGTTGGGTCGACAGGGAGACCCAGTACTTC.

The V and J genes are TRBV11-2 and TRBJ2-2, with 7 bases fitting TRBD2. CDR3 length: 15 amino acids. Losses at the gene ends were 5 bases for V and 5 bases for J; bases not matched to a gene: 8. Germline CDR1 is SGHAT and CDR2 is FQNNGV. The CDR3 coding sequence is TGTGCCAGCAGCCCGGGGGGAGGGCCTACCGGGGAGCTGTTTTTT. This sequence encodes CASSPGGGPTGELFF.

The chain has TRBV12-3 or TRBV12-4 and TRBJ2-1; perhaps TRBD1 as D (6 bases). Deletions cut 6 bases from V and 9 bases from J, with 15 bases between. CDR3 size: 13 residues. CDR3: CASRPTGSGEQFF. The CDR3, as DNA: TGTGCCAGCAGGCCCACAGGGTCCGGTGAGCAGTTCTTC.

V gene TRBV6-4 combines with J gene TRBJ1-5; maybe TRBD1 (6 bases). The CDR3 extends over 13 amino acids. Trimming left V 5 bases short and J 4 bases short, with 9 bases between. From germline, CDR1 is MRHNA and CDR2 SNTAGT. The CDR3 sequence is CASSWTENQPQHF. In nucleotides, the CDR3 is TGTGCCAGCAGTTGGACAGAAAATCAGCCCCAGCATTTT.

This clone showed up just once. The chain has TRBV5-4 and TRBJ2-2, with 9 bases lining up with TRBD1. V lost 1 base to trimming and J lost 10 bases; unmatched junction nucleotides: 8. The length of the CDR3 is 15 residues. CDR1 is SGHNT, CDR2 YYREEE, per germline (reference sequence). CDR3 DNA sequence: TGTGCCAGCAGCTTGCCGACAGGGGGATTGGAGGAGCTGTTTTTT. This codes for CASSLPTGGLEELFF.

The chain couples TRBV7-3 to TRBJ2-4, with a possible D match to TRBD2 (5 bases). This CDR3 has 13 amino acids. Trimming removed 3 bases from V and 6 bases from J, with 9 bases in between. Germline CDR1 and CDR2: SGHTA and FQGTGA. CDR3 protein: CASSFGVGNIQYF. CDR3 sequence (DNA): TGTGCCAGCAGCTTCGGGGTCGGAAACATTCAGTACTTC.